One and the same sample provided the 13 T cell receptor beta chains below, sequenced in a study of T cell responses to AZD1222 COVID-19 vaccine. Data came from immunoSEQ multiplex PCR; TCRdb stores just in-frame clones and leaves some out. The data contain 150,000 to 200,000 clones, 90% to 95% of them singletons. The starting material was peripheral blood, obtained on day 0 of AZD1222 vaccination. The receptors were gathered from an adult in good health.

The rearrangement links TRBV27 to TRBJ2-7; D not certain. V gave up 0 bases and J gave up 3 bases, with 3 bases separating them. Looked up from germline, CDR1 is MNHEY and CDR2 is SMNVEV (reference sequence). The length of the CDR3 is 12 residues. The CDR3 reads CASSLSSYEQYF. CDR3 bases: TGTGCCAGCAGTTTATCGAGCTACGAGCAGTACTTC.

V is TRBV4-3 and J is TRBJ1-1; no clear D. Germline values: CDR1 LGHNA, CDR2 YSLEER. Trimming shortened V by 2 bases and J by 4 bases, and 14 bases separated the two germline ends. The CDR3 runs 15 residues. The CDR3 protein is CASSQTAPLGTEAFF. In nucleotides, the CDR3 is TGCGCCAGCAGCCAAACAGCGCCCCTGGGCACTGAAGCTTTCTTT.

The chain links TRBV4-1 to TRBJ1-6, with D unclear. Germline values: CDR1 MGHRA, CDR2 YSYEKL. The length of the CDR3 is 17 residues. V lost 1 base and J lost 0, with 10 bases in between. CDR3 region: CASSQVGLSSYNSPLHF. The CDR3 nucleotides are TGCGCCAGCAGCCAAGTTGGGTTGAGCTCCTATAATTCACCCCTCCACTTT.

J is TRBJ2-7 and V is TRBV28; no clear D gene. Germline V gene lookup returns CDR1 MDHEN and CDR2 SYDVKM. This CDR3 is 10 amino acids long. With 7 bases removed from V and 8 bases from J, the gap between germline ends came to 9 bases. The CDR3 region has the DNA TGTGCCAGCACCGGACGAAAGCAGTACTTC. This codes for CASTGRKQYF. Using reference TRBV28 and TRBJ2-7 for the parts outside the CDR3, the full variable domain is DVKVTQSSRYLVKRTGEKVFLECVQDMDHENMFWYRQDPGLGLRLIYFSYDVKMKEKGDIPEGYSVSREKKERFSLILESASTNQTSMYLCASTGRKQYFGPGTRLTVT.

The chain links TRBV27 to TRBJ2-7; a weak D match, TRBD1 (7 bases). Between the trimmed V and J ends, which lost 6 bases and 0 bases, there was a span of 15 bases. CDR1 is MNHEY, CDR2 SMNVEV, per germline (reference sequence). There are 15 residues in the CDR3. In DNA, the CDR3 is TGTGCCAGCAGCCGGCGGGGACAGACCTCCTACGAGCAGTACTTC. Translating it yields CASSRRGQTSYEQYF.

This sequence joins TRBV2 and TRBJ2-7; 7 nucleotides match TRBD2. From germline, CDR1 is SNHLY and CDR2 FYNNEI. With V trimmed by 6 bases and J by 6 bases, 8 bases remained unmatched. This CDR3 comprises 13 residues. The CDR3 DNA sequence: TGTGCCAGCAGAGTGACTAGCTCCCGCGAGCAGTACTTC. Translating gives CASRVTSSREQYF.

The chain couples TRBV3-1 (or the pseudogene TRBV3-2) to TRBJ2-2; the D gene is possibly TRBD2 (6 bases). V was cut by 1 base and J by 4 bases, with 13 bases left in between. CDR1 and CDR2 from the germline V gene are LGHDT and YNNKEL (reference sequence). This CDR3 has 16 amino acids. The CDR3 loop reads CASSQAGERPTGELFF. The CDR3 nucleotides read TGTGCCAGCAGCCAAGCGGGGGAGAGACCCACCGGGGAGCTGTTTTTT.

The V and J genes are TRBV11-2 and TRBJ1-2; 8 bases map to TRBD1. The CDR3 totals 14 residues. The V segment lost 5 bases and the J segment 2 bases; nucleotides outside the gene matches: 4. Germline CDR1 reads SGHAT; CDR2 reads FQNNGV. The CDR3 spells CASSRDRTNYGYTF. CDR3 in DNA: TGTGCCAGCAGCCGGGACAGGACAAACTATGGCTACACCTTC.

The CDR3 sequence: CASSIQGGSYTF. The CDR3 DNA reads as TGTGCCAGTAGTATCCAGGGAGGGAGCTACACCTTC. This chain joins TRBV19 and TRBJ1-2, with a tentative D call TRBD1 (5 bases). This CDR3 is 12 amino acids long. V was cut by 3 bases and J by 9 bases, with 11 bases left in between. The germline V gene has CDR1 LNHDA and CDR2 SQIVND (reference sequence).

The J gene is TRBJ2-7, the V gene TRBV6-5; D may match TRBD1 or TRBD2 (5 bases each). The germline V gene encodes CDR1 MNHEY and CDR2 SVGAGI. The CDR3 consists of 12 residues. V was cut by 6 bases and J by 6 bases, with 12 bases left in between. CDR3 bases: TGTGCCAGCAGCTTGTGGGGGAGCGAGCAGTACTTC. Residues: CASSLWGSEQYF.

This chain uses TRBV5-1 with TRBJ2-2; D remains ambiguous. Germline loops: CDR1 SGHRS, CDR2 YFSETQ. V was clipped by 4 bases and J by 7 bases, with 11 bases between them. The CDR3 loop spans 13 amino acids. In DNA form, the CDR3 reads TGCGCCAGCAGCGTCATGTCTGGCGGGGAGCTGTTTTTT. Protein product: CASSVMSGGELFF.

This clone has only one observation. CDR3 loop: CASSQGEGQPQHF. CDR3 in DNA: TGTGCCAGCAGCCAAGGGGAGGGTCAGCCCCAGCATTTT. The rearrangement uses TRBV4-2 and TRBJ1-5; no clear D. The V and J ends lost 1 base and 6 bases respectively, with 7 bases between them. Germline V lookup: CDR1 LGHNA, CDR2 YNFKEQ. CDR3 length: 13 residues.

CDR3 coding DNA: TGTGCCAGCAGCGCTCAGGGATTAACTAATGAAAAACTGTTTTTT. This gives the protein CASSAQGLTNEKLFF. The V call is TRBV9, the J call TRBJ1-4, with D possibly being TRBD1 (5 bases). The V end lost 3 bases, the J end lost 1 base, and 10 bases lay between the germline ends. The CDR3 consists of 15 residues. Germline assignment: CDR1 SGDLS and CDR2 YYNGEE.